A selection of T cell receptor beta chains follows, all from one sample in a study of CD8 T cells in ankylosing spondylitis. Via MiXCR, TCRdb re-called the 5' RACE reads, giving one row per CDR3 protein. Among under 550,000 distinct CDR3 sequences listed, roughly 26% were seen once. Sequenced sample: blood, either unsorted or a sorted T cell fraction (not recorded which). All receptors come from a male donor with ankylosing spondylitis. The CDR3 runs from the conserved cysteine through the conserved F or W. The D gene is left open where the match is weak. Clone sizes are given selectively: once, few, many, or a class where the clone is expanded.

few	TRBD1	TRBJ2-7	18	TRBV11-1	TGTGCCAGCAGCCAAGAAATTTCACCGGGACAGACCTTATACGAGCAGTACTTC	CASSQEISPGQTLYEQYF
-	-	TRBJ2-3	17	TRBV9	TGTGCCAGCAGCGTACTCTCCGGGCTTGGGGGCACAGATACGCAGTATTTT	CASSVLSGLGGTDTQYF
-	-	TRBJ2-3	15	TRBV20-1	TGCAGTGCTAGAGGGGAGCGACTAGTCTCAGATACGCAGTATTTT	CSARGERLVSDTQYF
few	TRBD2	TRBJ2-5	13	TRBV5-1	TGCGCCAGCAGCGTGACTAGCCCCGAGACCCAGTACTTC	CASSVTSPETQYF
-	-	TRBJ1-6	15	TRBV20-1	TGCAGTGCTAGACGGGGGGCGTCCTATAATTCACCCCTCCACTTT	CSARRGASYNSPLHF
-	TRBD1	TRBJ1-1	15	TRBV3-1	TGTGCCAGCAGCCAAGAAAATTGGGCAGGGGGTGAAGCTTTCTTT	CASSQENWAGGEAFF
-	-	TRBJ2-7	14	TRBV2	TGTGCCAGCATGCAAGGGTGGAGCTCCTACGAGCAGTACTTC	CASMQGWSSYEQYF
-	-	TRBJ2-5	14	TRBV11-2	TGTGCCAGCAGCTTAAATCCAGCCTCTGGGACCCAGTACTTC	CASSLNPASGTQYF
many	-	TRBJ1-5	17	TRBV27	TGTGCCAGCAGTTTATGGGCCCGAGACCTGTACAGCCAGCCCCAGCATTTT	CASSLWARDLYSQPQHF
-	-	TRBJ1-5	14	TRBV7-8	TGTGCCAGCAGCTCAAGGCAGAGAAATCAGCCCCAGCATTTT	CASSSRQRNQPQHF
-	TRBD2	TRBJ2-7	14	TRBV5-1	TGCGCCAGCAGCCGGCTAGCGGGAGGCTACGAGCAGTACTTC	CASSRLAGGYEQYF
-	TRBD2	TRBJ2-1	16	TRBV30	TGTGCCTGGAGTGTACCCGGGACTAGCGGCTACAATGAGCAGTTCTTC	CAWSVPGTSGYNEQFF
-	TRBD1	TRBJ2-2	16	TRBV27	TGTGCCAGCAGTTTCGGGGACAGCCTTCTTGCCGGGGAGCTGTTTTTT	CASSFGDSLLAGELFF
few	-	TRBJ2-3	15	TRBV20-1	TGCAGTGCTAGTCTCGGGAGCTTAGGCACAGATACGCAGTATTTT	CSASLGSLGTDTQYF
few	-	TRBJ1-2	13	TRBV7-9	TGTGCCAGCAGCGGGCAGGGGAGGCATGGCTACACCTTC	CASSGQGRHGYTF
-	TRBD1	TRBJ1-3	16	TRBV7-6	TGTGCCAGCAGCCCCACAGGGGTTAGCTCTGGAAACACCATATATTTT	CASSPTGVSSGNTIYF
few	-	TRBJ2-1	14	TRBV20-1	TGCAGTGCTAGAACCCGAGTGGGTTACAATGAGCAGTTCTTC	CSARTRVGYNEQFF
few	TRBD1	TRBJ1-5	14	TRBV12-3/TRBV12-4	TGTGCCAGCAGTTCGGACAGGAGCAATCAGCCCCAGCATTTT	CASSSDRSNQPQHF
few	-	TRBJ1-6	13	TRBV14	TGTGCCAGCAGCCCACGTCTGAATTCACCCCTCCACTTT	CASSPRLNSPLHF
few	-	TRBJ2-2	13	TRBV7-9	TGTGCCAGCAGCTTTTCAGTCACCGGGGAGCTGTTTTTT	CASSFSVTGELFF
-	TRBD2	TRBJ2-7	16	TRBV4-2	TGTGCCAGCAGCCCTCAGGGGGTAGCGGGAGATAGCGAGCAGTACTTC	CASSPQGVAGDSEQYF
many	-	TRBJ2-5	13	TRBV27	TGTGCCAGCAGTTTCAGGGTGTCAGAGACCCAGTACTTC	CASSFRVSETQYF
few	TRBD1	TRBJ1-1	15	TRBV3-1	TGTGCCAGCAGCCCCTGGACAGGGACGAACACTGAAGCTTTCTTT	CASSPWTGTNTEAFF
-	-	TRBJ2-1	15	TRBV11-2	TGTGCCAGCAGCTTAGATAGATGGGCCTACAATGAGCAGTTCTTC	CASSLDRWAYNEQFF
-	TRBD2	TRBJ2-7	20	TRBV27	TGTGCCAGCAGTTTCCGGGGTCCGTCCGTGGGTCTAGCGGGACTCTACGAGCAGTACTTC	CASSFRGPSVGLAGLYEQYF
-	TRBD2	TRBJ2-5	16	TRBV7-8	TGTGCCAGCAGCCCGGGACTAGCGGGAGGGCCCGGGACCCAGTACTTC	CASSPGLAGGPGTQYF
-	-	TRBJ2-3	13	TRBV20-1	TGCAGTGCTAGCGGGACCAGCACAGATACGCAGTATTTT	CSASGTSTDTQYF
-	-	TRBJ1-2	12	TRBV3-1	TGTGCCAGCAGCCAAGCCGAGCGAGGCTACACCTTC	CASSQAERGYTF
few	-	TRBJ2-5	11	TRBV20-1	TGCAGCGCTCTGCCCGAGGAGACCCAGTACTTC	CSALPEETQYF
many	TRBD2	TRBJ2-2	16	TRBV7-2	TGTGCCAGCAGCCCACTAGCGGGAGGGAACACCGGGGAGCTGTTTTTT	CASSPLAGGNTGELFF
many	TRBD2	TRBJ2-1	18	TRBV30	TGTGCCTGGAGTGCGTTAGCGGGAGGGCGGTCGTCCTACAATGAGCAGTTCTTC	CAWSALAGGRSSYNEQFF
-	TRBD1	TRBJ1-5	17	TRBV12-3/TRBV12-4	TGTGCCAGCAGTTTAGCGCTAACAGGGGGCCCAAATCAGCCCCAGCATTTT	CASSLALTGGPNQPQHF
-	-	TRBJ1-1	13	TRBV29-1	TGCAGCGTTTTAAAGGGGATAAACACTGAAGCTTTCTTT	CSVLKGINTEAFF
few	-	TRBJ2-7	15	TRBV7-8	TGTGCCAGCAGCTCCAACCGAGACGTAAAGTACGAGCAGTACTTC	CASSSNRDVKYEQYF
-	-	TRBJ2-7	13	TRBV5-5	TGTGCCAGCAGCTTGGAGGGCCCCTACGAGCAGTACTTC	CASSLEGPYEQYF